What follows describes a single T cell receptor beta chain. Per the original data handling: Amplification from reference gene primers served as the basis for estimated nucleated cell counts. Sequencing used immunoSEQ multiplex PCR; TCRdb keeps in-frame clones, though not all of them. The V and J calls and clone size were taken over from that table, and D and trimming were inferred from the DNA. The table records around 190,000 clones, almost 90% of them present only once. The entry originates in a study of blood T cell repertoires in COVID-19. The CDR3 consists of 15 residues. V dropped 2 bases and J dropped 4 bases, with 14 bases sitting between them. Per germline, CDR1 LGHDT and CDR2 YNNKEL (reference sequence).

Sequencing used peripheral blood. This receptor was taken from a man aged 18 to 35 with active or convalescent COVID-19. This chain links TRBV3-1 (or the pseudogene TRBV3-2) with TRBJ1-1; TRBD1 is a possible D gene (6 bases). This CDR3 reads CASSQTTGGRTEAFF. The DNA of the CDR3 is TGTGCCAGCAGCCAAACTACGGGGGGCCGCACTGAAGCTTTCTTT.